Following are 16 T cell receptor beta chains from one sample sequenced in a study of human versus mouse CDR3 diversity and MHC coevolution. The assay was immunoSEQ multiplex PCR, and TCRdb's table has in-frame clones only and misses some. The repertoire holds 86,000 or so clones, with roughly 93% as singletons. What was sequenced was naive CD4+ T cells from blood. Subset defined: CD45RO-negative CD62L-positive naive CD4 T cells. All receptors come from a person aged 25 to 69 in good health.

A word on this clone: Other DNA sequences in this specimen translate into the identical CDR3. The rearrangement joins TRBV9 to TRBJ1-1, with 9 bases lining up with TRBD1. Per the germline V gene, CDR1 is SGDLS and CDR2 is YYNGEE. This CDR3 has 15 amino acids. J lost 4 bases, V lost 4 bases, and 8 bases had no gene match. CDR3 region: CASSSTGTGPTEAFF. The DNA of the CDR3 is TGTGCCAGCAGCTCAACCGGGACAGGGCCCACTGAAGCTTTCTTT.

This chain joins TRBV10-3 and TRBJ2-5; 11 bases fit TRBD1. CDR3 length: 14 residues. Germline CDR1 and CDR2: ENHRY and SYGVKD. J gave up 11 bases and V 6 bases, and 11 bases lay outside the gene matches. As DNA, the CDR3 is TGTGCCATCAGGGACAGGGGGCAACCTGATGAGCAGTACTTC. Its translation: CAIRDRGQPDEQYF.

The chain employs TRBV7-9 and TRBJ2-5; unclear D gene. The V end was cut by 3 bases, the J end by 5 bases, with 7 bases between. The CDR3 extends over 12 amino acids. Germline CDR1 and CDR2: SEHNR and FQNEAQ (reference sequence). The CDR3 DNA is TGTGCCAGCAGCTTGTACCGGGAGACCCAGTACTTC. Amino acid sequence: CASSLYRETQYF.

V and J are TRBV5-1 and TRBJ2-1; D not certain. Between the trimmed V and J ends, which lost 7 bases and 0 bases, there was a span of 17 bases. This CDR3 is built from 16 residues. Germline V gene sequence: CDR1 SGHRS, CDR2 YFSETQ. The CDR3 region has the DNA TGCGCCAGCCTGTTGACACCATCGAGCTCCTACAATGAGCAGTTCTTC. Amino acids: CASLLTPSSSYNEQFF.

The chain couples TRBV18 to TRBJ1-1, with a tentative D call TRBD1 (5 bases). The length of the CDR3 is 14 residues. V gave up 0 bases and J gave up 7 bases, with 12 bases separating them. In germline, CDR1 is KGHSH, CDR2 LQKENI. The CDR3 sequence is CASSPPTESIEAFF. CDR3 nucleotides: TGTGCCAGCTCACCACCGACAGAGAGCATTGAAGCTTTCTTT.

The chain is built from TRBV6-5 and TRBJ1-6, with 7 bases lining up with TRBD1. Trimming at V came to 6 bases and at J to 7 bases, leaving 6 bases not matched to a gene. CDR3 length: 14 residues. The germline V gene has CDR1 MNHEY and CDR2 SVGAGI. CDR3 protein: CASRNPGQNSPLHF. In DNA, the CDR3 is TGTGCCAGCAGAAACCCGGGACAGAATTCACCCCTCCACTTT.

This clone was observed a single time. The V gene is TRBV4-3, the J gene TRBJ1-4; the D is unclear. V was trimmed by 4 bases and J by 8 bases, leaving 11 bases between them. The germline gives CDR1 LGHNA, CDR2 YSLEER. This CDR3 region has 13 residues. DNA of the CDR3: TGCGCCAGCAGCCTTCAGCGAGGGGAAAAACTGTTTTTT. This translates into CASSLQRGEKLFF.

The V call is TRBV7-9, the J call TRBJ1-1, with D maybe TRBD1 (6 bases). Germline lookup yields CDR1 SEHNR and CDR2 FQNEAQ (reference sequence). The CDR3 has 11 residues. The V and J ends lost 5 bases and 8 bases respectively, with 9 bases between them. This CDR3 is CASSLGTEAFF. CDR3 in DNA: TGTGCCAGCAGCCTTGGGACAGAAGCTTTCTTT. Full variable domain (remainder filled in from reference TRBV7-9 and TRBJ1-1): DTGVSQNPRHKITKRGQNVTFRCDPISEHNRLYWYRQTLGQGPEFLTYFQNEAQLEKSRLLSDRFSAERPKGSFSTLEIQRTEQGDSAMYLCASSLGTEAFFGQGTRLTVV.

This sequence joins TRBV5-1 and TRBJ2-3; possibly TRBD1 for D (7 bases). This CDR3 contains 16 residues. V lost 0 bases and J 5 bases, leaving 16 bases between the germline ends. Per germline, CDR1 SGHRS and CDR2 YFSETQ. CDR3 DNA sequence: TGCGCCAGCAGCTTGGAGAGCAGGGGGGTGGGAGATACGCAGTATTTT. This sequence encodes CASSLESRGVGDTQYF. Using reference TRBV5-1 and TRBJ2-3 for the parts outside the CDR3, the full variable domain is KAGVTQTPRYLIKTRGQQVTLSCSPISGHRSVSWYQQTPGQGLQFLFEYFSETQRNKGNFPGRFSGRQFSNSRSEMNVSTLELGDSALYLCASSLESRGVGDTQYFGPGTRLTVL.

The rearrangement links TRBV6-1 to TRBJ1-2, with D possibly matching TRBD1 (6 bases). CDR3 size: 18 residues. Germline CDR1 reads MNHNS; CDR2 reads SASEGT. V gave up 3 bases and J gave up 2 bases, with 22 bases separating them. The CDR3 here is CASSEGWGRGGLNYGYTF. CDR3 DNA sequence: TGTGCCAGCAGTGAGGGCTGGGGGAGGGGGGGTTTAAACTATGGCTACACCTTC.

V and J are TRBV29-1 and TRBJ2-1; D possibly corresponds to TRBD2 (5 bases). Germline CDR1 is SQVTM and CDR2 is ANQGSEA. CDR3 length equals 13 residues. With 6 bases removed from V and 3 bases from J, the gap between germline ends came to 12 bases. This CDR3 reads CSVGVRVYNEQFF. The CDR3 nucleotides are TGCAGCGTGGGTGTGCGGGTCTACAATGAGCAGTTCTTC.

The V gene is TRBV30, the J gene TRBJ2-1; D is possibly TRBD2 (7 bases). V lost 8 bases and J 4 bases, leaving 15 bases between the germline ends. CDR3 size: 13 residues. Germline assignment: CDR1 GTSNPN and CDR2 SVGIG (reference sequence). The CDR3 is CARGRGGYNEQFF. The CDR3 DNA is TGTGCCCGGGGTAGGGGGGGTTACAATGAGCAGTTCTTC.

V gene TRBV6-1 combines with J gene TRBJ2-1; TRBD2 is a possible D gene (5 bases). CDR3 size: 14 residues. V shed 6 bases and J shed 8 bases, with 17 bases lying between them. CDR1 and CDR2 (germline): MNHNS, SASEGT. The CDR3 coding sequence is TGTGCCAGCAGGTCCGGGTCTGCGGGTGATGAGCAGTTCTTC. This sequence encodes CASRSGSAGDEQFF.

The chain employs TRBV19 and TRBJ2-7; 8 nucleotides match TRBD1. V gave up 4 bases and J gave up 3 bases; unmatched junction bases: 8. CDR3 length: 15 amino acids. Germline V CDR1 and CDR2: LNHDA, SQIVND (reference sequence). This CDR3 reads CASSRAQGAIYEQYF. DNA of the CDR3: TGTGCCAGTAGTAGGGCCCAGGGGGCGATCTACGAGCAGTACTTC.

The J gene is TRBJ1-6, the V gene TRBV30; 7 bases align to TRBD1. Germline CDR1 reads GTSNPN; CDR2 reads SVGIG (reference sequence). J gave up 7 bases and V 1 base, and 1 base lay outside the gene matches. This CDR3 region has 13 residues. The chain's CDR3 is CAWSGQGNSPLHF. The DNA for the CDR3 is TGTGCCTGGAGTGGACAGGGCAATTCACCCCTCCACTTT.

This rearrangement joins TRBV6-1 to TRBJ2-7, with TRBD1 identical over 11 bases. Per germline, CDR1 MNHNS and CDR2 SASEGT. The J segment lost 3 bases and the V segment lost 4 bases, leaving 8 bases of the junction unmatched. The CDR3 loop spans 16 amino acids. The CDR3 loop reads CASSGAGTGGLYEQYF. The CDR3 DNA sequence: TGTGCCAGCAGTGGAGCCGGGACAGGGGGGCTCTACGAGCAGTACTTC.